This T cell receptor beta chain was obtained from a study of shared clonotypes between healthy human individuals. Germline loops: CDR1 KGHSH, CDR2 LQKENI. This CDR3 contains 16 residues. V was clipped by 0 bases and J by 8 bases; unmatched bases: 7. Sequencing was performed with immunoSEQ multiplex PCR; in TCRdb, only in-frame clones are kept and a portion is missing. The repertoire holds fewer than 2.5 million clones, 80% to 95% seen once, with approximately 0.36% in the top ten. Sequencing was done on a sample of naive CD4+ T cells from PBMCs. Subset given: CD45RA+ positively selected. This chain links TRBV18 with TRBJ1-1, with TRBD1 matching 12 bases. The origin of this receptor is a man younger than 35 in good health. Some clones in this sample may be carry-over from other donors' samples. The DNA of the CDR3 is TGTGCCAGCTCACCACCGGGACAGGGGGCAATTTTCGAAGCTTTCTTT. The encoded protein is CASSPPGQGAIFEAFF.